Given below is one T cell receptor beta chain in context. Here immunoSEQ multiplex PCR was the method, and the copy in TCRdb shows in-frame clones only, minus some. The sample records approximately 240,000 clones, about 85% being singletons. This sample was taken from a study of blood T cell repertoires in COVID-19. Study-wide background: The study drew acute and convalescent COVID-19 samples from the United States, Italy and Spain. From T cells, B-cell-depleted T cells, or PBMCs came the material, which was cDNA or gDNA.

Losses at the gene ends were 7 bases for V and 4 bases for J; bases not matched to a gene: 11. CDR3 size: 16 residues. The germline CDR1 and CDR2 sequences are SGHKS and YYEKEE (reference sequence). The genes are TRBV5-5 and TRBJ1-2; 12 bases match TRBD1. This clonotype originated in a woman aged 18-30 years who had recovered from COVID-19. Sequencing used peripheral blood. Written as DNA, the CDR3 is TGTGCCAGCGGGCCGGGACAGGGGGCTTTATTCTATGGCTACACCTTC. Amino acid sequence: CASGPGQGALFYGYTF. The full variable domain, completed using reference TRBV5-5 and TRBJ1-2, is DAGVTQSPTHLIKTRGQQVTLRCSPISGHKSVSWYQQVLGQGPQFIFQYYEKEERGRGNFPDRFSARQFPNYSSELNVNALLLGDSALYLCASGPGQGALFYGYTFGSGTRLTVV.